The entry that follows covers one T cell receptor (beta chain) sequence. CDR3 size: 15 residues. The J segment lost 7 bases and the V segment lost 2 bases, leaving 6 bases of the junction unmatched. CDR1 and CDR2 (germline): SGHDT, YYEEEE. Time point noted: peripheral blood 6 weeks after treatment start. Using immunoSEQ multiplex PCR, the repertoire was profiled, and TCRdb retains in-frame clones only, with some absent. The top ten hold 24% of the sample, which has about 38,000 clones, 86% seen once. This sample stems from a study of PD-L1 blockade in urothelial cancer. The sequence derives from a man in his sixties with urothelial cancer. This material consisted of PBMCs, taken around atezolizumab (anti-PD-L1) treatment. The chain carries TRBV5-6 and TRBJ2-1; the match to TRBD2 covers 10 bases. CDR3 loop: CASSFASGRVNEQFF. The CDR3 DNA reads TGTGCCAGCAGCTTTGCAAGCGGGAGGGTGAATGAGCAGTTCTTC.